These T cell receptor beta chains were read from a single sample in a study of blood T cell repertoires in COVID-19. Profiling relied on immunoSEQ multiplex PCR, and the TCRdb table lists in-frame clones only, not all of them. The sample carries under 250,000 clones, around 84% recorded once. The sequenced material came from peripheral blood. The receptors stem from an older woman who had recovered from COVID-19. CDR3s include the opening cysteine and the closing phenylalanine or tryptophan. The order of the fields is D gene, V gene, clone size, J gene, CDR3 DNA, CDR3 protein. D genes are given only for firm matches. Only some rows state a clone size, as once, few, many or a class for expanded clones.

>TRBD1|TRBV18|.|TRBJ1-1
TGTGCCAGCTCACCGGGACAGGGATTGAACACTGAAGCTTTCTTT
CASSPGQGLNTEAFF
>TRBD1|TRBV4-1|.|TRBJ2-5
TGCGCCAGCAGCCAAGGGGACAGGGTGGAGACCCAGTACTTC
CASSQGDRVETQYF
>TRBD2|TRBV6-2/TRBV6-3|.|TRBJ2-5
TGTGCCAGCAGTCACGGTTTAGCGGGGGGCCAAGAGACCCAGTACTTC
CASSHGLAGGQETQYF
>TRBD2|TRBV6-5|.|TRBJ2-3
TGTGCCAGCAGCTTAGCGGGGATGGGAGATACGCAGTATTTT
CASSLAGMGDTQYF
>TRBD1|TRBV6-1|.|TRBJ1-4
TGTGCCAGCAGTGCATTCCGGACAGGGTCTAATGAAAAACTGTTTTTT
CASSAFRTGSNEKLFF
>.|TRBV7-2|.|TRBJ2-1
TGTGCCAGCAGCTGGGAGGACCCGAATGAGCAGTTCTTC
CASSWEDPNEQFF
>TRBD2|TRBV11-2|.|TRBJ2-5
TGTGCCACCTCATATAGCGGGACCGACGGAGAGACCCAGTACTTC
CATSYSGTDGETQYF
>TRBD1|TRBV5-1|.|TRBJ1-2
TGCGCCAGCAGCCTTCCGGGACAGAGACAACCAGGGGCGAATAACTATGGCTACACCTTC
CASSLPGQRQPGANNYGYTF
>.|TRBV6-2/TRBV6-3|.|TRBJ1-1
TGTGCCAGCAGCCGGGGCGGGGCCACTGAAGCTTTCTTT
CASSRGGATEAFF
>TRBD2|TRBV7-3|once|TRBJ2-1
TGTGCCAGCAGCCCAACGGGGTGGGCTAGCGGGGGTAACAATGAGCAGTTCTTC
CASSPTGWASGGNNEQFF
>.|TRBV19|.|TRBJ2-7
TGTGCCAGTAGTATAGAAGGGGACGAGCAGTACTTC
CASSIEGDEQYF
>TRBD2|TRBV4-2|.|TRBJ2-7
TGTGCCAGCAGCCAACGCCTCGACACTAGCGGGGGATCCTACGAGCAGTACTTC
CASSQRLDTSGGSYEQYF
>TRBD1|TRBV11-2|.|TRBJ2-2
TGTGCCAGCAGCCCGACAGGGGGCCCCGGGGAGCTGTTTTTT
CASSPTGGPGELFF
>TRBD1|TRBV25-1|medium-sized|TRBJ1-6
TGTGCCAGCAGTGGGGGACAGAAATATAATTCACCCCTCCACTTT
CASSGGQKYNSPLHF
>TRBD2|TRBV5-1|once|TRBJ2-3
TGCGCCAGCAGCCGACTAGCGGGGGCTAGCACAGATACGCAGTATTTT
CASSRLAGASTDTQYF
>.|TRBV4-1|.|TRBJ2-3
TGCGCCAGCAGCCCAACGGGACAACTCAGGGATACGCAGTATTTT
CASSPTGQLRDTQYF
>.|TRBV4-1|.|TRBJ1-2
TGCGCCAGCAGCCGGGCGCTTGGGGCTGAATATGGCCGTGGCTACACCTTC
CASSRALGAEYGRGYTF
>.|TRBV19|.|TRBJ1-5
TGTGCCAGTGGAGAGACAGGAAAGGGCAATCAGCCCCAGCATTTT
CASGETGKGNQPQHF
>.|TRBV7-9|.|TRBJ2-5
TGTGCCAGCAAGCAAAGACAGTCCCCATCGACCCAGTACTTC
CASKQRQSPSTQYF
>.|TRBV3-1/TRBV3-2|.|TRBJ2-3
TGTGCCAGCAGCCAAGGTCTAGCTACGCAGTATTTT
CASSQGLATQYF
>TRBD2|TRBV9|.|TRBJ2-1
TGTGCCAGCAGCGTCAGCGGGGGCTCGAACAATGAGCAGTTCTTC
CASSVSGGSNNEQFF
>TRBD1|TRBV10-3|.|TRBJ1-1
TGTGCCATCAAGGGACAGGGTCGCACTGAAGCTTTCTTT
CAIKGQGRTEAFF
>.|TRBV19|.|TRBJ1-4
TGTGCCAGTAGTATTGGCAGGGGAGGGTATGAAAAACTGTTTTTT
CASSIGRGGYEKLFF
>TRBD1|TRBV7-3|.|TRBJ1-6
TGTGCCAGCAGCACACAGGGGTTCGGTTCACCCCTCCACTTT
CASSTQGFGSPLHF
>TRBD1|TRBV11-3|once|TRBJ2-2
TGTGCCAGCAGCGAGACAGGGGGCACCGGGGAGCTGTTTTTT
CASSETGGTGELFF